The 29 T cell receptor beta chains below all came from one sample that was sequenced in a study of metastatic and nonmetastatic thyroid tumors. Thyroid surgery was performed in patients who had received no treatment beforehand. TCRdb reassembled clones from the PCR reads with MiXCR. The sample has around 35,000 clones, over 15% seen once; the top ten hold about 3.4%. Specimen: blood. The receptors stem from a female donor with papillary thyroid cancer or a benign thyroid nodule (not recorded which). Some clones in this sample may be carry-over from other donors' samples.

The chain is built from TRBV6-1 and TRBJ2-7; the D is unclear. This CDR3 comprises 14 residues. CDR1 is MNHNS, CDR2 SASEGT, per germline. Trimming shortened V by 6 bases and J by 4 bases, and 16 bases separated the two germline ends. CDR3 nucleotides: TGTGCCAGCAGGCGGAGAAGGTTAGGTTACGAGCAGTACTTC. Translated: CASRRRRLGYEQYF.

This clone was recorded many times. The CDR3: CAAIGRGEKLFF. CDR3 in DNA: TGTGCCGCAATCGGCAGAGGTGAAAAACTGTTTTTT. This chain links TRBV30 with TRBJ1-4, with no clear D. The CDR3 is 12 residues long. Trimming removed 8 bases at V and 7 bases at J, with 14 bases between. CDR1 and CDR2 (germline): GTSNPN, SVGIG (reference sequence).

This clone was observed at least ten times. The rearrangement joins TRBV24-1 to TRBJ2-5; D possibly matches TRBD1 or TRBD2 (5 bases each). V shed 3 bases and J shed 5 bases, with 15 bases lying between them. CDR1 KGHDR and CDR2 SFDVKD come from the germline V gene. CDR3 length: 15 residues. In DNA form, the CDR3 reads TGTGCCACCAGTGATGGGTCCTGGGGGTTTGAGACCCAGTACTTC. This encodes CATSDGSWGFETQYF.

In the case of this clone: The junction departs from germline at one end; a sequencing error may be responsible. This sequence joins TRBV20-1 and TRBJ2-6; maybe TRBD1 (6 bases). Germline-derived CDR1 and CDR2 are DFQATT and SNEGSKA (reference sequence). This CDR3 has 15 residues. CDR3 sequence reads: CSAVTGYSGASVLTF. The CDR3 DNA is TGCAGTGCTGTTACAGGGTACTCTGGGGCCAGCGTCCTGACTTTC.

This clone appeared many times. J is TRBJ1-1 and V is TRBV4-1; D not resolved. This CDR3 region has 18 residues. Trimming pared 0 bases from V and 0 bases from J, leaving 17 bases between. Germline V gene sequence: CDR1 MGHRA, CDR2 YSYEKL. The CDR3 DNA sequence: TGCGCCAGCAGCCAAGATTCGACCCGTCTGGCGATGAACACTGAAGCTTTCTTT. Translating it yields CASSQDSTRLAMNTEAFF.

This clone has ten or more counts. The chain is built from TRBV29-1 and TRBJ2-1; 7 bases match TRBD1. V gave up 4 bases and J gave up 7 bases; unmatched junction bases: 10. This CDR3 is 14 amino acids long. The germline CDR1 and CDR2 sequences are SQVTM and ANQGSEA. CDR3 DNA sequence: TGCAGCGTTGTAAGAGGGGGCGATAGGAATGAGCAGTTCTTC. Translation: CSVVRGGDRNEQFF.

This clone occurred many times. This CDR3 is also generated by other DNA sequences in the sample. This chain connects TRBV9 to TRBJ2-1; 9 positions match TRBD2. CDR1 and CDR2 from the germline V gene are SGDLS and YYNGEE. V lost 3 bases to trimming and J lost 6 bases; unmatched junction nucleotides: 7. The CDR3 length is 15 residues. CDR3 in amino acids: CASSATSGRGNEQFF. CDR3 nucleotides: TGTGCCAGCAGCGCTACTAGCGGGCGTGGCAATGAGCAGTTCTTC.

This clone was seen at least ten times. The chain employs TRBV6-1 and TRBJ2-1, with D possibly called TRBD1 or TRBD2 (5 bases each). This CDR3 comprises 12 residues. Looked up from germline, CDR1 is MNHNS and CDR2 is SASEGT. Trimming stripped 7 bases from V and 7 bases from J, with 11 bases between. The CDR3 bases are TGTGCCAGCACCGGGGCGGGTAATGAGCAGTTCTTC. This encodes CASTGAGNEQFF.

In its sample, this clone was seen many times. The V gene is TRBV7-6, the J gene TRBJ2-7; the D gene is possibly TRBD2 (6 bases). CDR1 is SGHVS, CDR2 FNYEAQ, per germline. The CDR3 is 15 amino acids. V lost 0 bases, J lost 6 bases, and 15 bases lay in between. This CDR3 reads CASSLASGTSSEQYF. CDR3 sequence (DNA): TGTGCCAGCAGCTTAGCTTCCGGGACTTCGTCCGAGCAGTACTTC.

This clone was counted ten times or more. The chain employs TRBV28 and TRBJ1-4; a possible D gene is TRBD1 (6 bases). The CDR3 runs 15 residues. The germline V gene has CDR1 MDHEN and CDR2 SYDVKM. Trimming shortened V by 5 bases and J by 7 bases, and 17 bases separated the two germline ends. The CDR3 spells CASSLRGARGEKLFF. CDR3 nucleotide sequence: TGTGCCAGCAGTCTCCGGGGGGCGCGGGGTGAAAAACTGTTTTTT.

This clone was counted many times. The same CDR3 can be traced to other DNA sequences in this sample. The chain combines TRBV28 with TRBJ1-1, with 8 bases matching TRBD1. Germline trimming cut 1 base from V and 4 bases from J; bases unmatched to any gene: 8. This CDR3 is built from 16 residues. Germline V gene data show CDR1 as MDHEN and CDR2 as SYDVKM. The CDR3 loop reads CASSLLKTGAGTEAFF. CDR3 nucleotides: TGTGCCAGCAGTTTATTAAAGACAGGGGCAGGCACTGAAGCTTTCTTT.

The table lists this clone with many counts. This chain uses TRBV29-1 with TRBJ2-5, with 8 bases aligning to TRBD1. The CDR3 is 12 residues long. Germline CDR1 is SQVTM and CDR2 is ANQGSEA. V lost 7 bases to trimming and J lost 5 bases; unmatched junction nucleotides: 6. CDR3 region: CSAGGQGETQYF. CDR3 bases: TGCAGCGCAGGAGGACAGGGTGAGACCCAGTACTTC.

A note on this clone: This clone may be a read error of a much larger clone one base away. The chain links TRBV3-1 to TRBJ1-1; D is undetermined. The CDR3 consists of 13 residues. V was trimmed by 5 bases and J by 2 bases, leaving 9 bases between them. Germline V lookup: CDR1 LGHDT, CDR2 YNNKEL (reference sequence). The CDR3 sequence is CASSTAFNTEAFF. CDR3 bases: TGTGCCAGCAGCACAGCCTTTAACACTGAAGCTTTCTTT. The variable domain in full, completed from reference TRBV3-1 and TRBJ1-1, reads DTAVSQTPKYLVTQMGNDKSIKCEQNLGHDTMYWYKQDSKKFLKIMFSYNNKELIINETVPNRFSPKSPDKAHLNLHINSLELGDSAVYFCASSTAFNTEAFFGQGTRLTVV.

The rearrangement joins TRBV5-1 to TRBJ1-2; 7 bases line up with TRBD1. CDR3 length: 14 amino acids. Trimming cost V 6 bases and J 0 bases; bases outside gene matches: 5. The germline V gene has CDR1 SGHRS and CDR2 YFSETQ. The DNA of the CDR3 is TGCGCCAGCATGGGGGACAGAGCTAACTATGGCTACACCTTC. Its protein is CASMGDRANYGYTF.

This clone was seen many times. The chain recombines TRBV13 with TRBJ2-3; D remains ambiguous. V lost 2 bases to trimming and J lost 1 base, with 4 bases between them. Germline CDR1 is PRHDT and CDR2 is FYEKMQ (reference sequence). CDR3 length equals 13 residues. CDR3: CASSLIGTDTQYF. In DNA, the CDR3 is TGTGCCAGCAGCTTAATTGGCACAGATACGCAGTATTTT.

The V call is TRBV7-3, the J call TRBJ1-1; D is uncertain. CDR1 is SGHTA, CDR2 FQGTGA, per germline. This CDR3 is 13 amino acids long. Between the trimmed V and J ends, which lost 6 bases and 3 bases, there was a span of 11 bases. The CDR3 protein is CASSWRAHTEAFF. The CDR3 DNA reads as TGTGCCAGCAGTTGGAGGGCGCACACTGAAGCTTTCTTT.

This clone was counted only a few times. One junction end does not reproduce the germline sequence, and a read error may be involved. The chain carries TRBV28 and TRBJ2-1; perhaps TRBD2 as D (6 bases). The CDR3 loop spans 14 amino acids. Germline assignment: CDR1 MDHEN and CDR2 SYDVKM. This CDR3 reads CTSTRDQARNEQFF. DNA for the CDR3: TGTACCAGCACGCGGGACCAGGCGAGAAATGAGCAGTTCTTC.

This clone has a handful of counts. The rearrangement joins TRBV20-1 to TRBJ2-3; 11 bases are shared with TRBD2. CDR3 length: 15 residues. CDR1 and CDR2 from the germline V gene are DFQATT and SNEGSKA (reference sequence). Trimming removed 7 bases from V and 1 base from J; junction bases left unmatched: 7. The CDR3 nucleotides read TGCAGTGATAGCGGGAGGGCCACTGGCACAGATACGCAGTATTTT. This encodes CSDSGRATGTDTQYF.

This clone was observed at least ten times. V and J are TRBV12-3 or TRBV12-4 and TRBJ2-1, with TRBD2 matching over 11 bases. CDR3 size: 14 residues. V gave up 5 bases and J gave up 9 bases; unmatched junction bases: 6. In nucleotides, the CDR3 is TGTGCCAGCAGTCCTCTAGCGGGAGGAGGTGAGCAGTTCTTC. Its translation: CASSPLAGGGEQFF.

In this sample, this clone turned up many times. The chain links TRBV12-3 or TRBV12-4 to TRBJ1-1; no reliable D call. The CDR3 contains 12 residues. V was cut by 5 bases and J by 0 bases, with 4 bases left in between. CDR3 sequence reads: CASSNMNTEAFF. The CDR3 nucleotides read TGTGCCAGCAGTAACATGAACACTGAAGCTTTCTTT.

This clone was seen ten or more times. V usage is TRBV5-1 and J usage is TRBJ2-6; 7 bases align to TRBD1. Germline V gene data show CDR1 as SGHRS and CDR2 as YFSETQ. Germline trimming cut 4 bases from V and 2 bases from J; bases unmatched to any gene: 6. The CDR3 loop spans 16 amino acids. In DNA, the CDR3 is TGCGCCAGCAGCCGTGACAGGGCACCTGGGGCCAACGTCCTGACTTTC. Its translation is CASSRDRAPGANVLTF.

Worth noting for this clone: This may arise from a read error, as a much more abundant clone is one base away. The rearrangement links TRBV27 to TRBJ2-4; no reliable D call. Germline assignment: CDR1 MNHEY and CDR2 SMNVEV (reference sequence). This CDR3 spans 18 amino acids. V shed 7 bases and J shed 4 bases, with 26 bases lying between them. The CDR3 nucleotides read TGTGCCAGCATAAGGTCCACAATTAAACACTTAACAAAAAACATTCAGTACTTC. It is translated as CASIRSTIKHLTKNIQYF.

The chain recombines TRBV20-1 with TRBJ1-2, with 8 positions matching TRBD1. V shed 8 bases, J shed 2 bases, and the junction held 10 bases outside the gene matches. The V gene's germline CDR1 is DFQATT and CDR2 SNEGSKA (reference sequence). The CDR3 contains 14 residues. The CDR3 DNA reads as TGCAGTTTTATCGGACAGGGCGAGAACTATGGCTACACCTTC. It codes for CSFIGQGENYGYTF.

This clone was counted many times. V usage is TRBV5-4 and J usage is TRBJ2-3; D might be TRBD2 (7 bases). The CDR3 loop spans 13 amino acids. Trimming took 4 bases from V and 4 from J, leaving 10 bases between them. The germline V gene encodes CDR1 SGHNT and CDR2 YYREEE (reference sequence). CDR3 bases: TGTGCCAGCAGCCGGGGGGCGGCAGATACGCAGTATTTT. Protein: CASSRGAADTQYF.

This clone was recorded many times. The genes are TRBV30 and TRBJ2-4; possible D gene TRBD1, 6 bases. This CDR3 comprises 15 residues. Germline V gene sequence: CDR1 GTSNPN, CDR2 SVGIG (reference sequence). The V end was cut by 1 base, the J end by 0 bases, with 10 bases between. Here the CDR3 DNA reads TGTGCCTGGAGTGAAGGGGGATTAGCCAAAAACATTCAGTACTTC. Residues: CAWSEGGLAKNIQYF.

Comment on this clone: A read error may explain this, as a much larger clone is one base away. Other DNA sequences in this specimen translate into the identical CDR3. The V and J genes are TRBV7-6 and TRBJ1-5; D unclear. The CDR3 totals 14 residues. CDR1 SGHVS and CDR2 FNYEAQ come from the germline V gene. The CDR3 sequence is CASSLGADNQPQHF. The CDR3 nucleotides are TGTGCCAGCAGCTTAGGGGCAGACAATCAGCCCCAGCACTTT.

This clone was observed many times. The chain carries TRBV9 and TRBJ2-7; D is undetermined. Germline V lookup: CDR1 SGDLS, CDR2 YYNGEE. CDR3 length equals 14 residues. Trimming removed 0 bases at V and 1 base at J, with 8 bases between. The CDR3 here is CASSVGSNSYEQYF. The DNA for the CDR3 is TGTGCCAGCAGCGTAGGAAGCAATTCCTACGAGCAGTACTTC.

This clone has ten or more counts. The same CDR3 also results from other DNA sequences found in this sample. CDR3 nucleotides: TGTGCCAGCTCACGACAGGTTAGCACAGATACGCAGTATTTT. It is translated as CASSRQVSTDTQYF. This chain joins TRBV18 and TRBJ2-3; D may be TRBD1 (6 bases). Germline V gene lookup returns CDR1 KGHSH and CDR2 LQKENI. Trimming cost V 4 bases and J 0 bases, with 8 bases left between them. The CDR3 consists of 14 residues.

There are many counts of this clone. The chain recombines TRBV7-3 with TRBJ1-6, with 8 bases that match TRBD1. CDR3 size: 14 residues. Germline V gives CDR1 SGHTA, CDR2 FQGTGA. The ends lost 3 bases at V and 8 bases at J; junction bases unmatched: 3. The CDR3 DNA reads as TGTGCCAGCAGCTTGACAGGGGTAGATTCACCCCTCCACTTT. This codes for CASSLTGVDSPLHF.